Listed below are T cell receptor beta chains from one sample, sequenced in a study of CD8 T cells in Susac syndrome. TCRdb re-called the immunoSEQ multiplex PCR reads through MiXCR, storing one row per CDR3 protein. The sample consists of around 79,000 distinct CDR3 sequences, roughly 94% of them appearing once. The sample was CD8+ T cells from PBMCs. The receptors shown here come from a human donor with Susac syndrome. CDR3s include the opening cysteine and the closing phenylalanine or tryptophan. Fields, in order: D gene, CDR3 length, J gene, V gene, clone size, CDR3 DNA, CDR3 protein. The D gene is left open where the match is weak. The listing skips clone size in some rows; elsewhere it reads once, few, many or a size class.

D gene: NA
CDR3 length: 15
J gene: TRBJ1-2
V gene: TRBV6-5
clone size: NA
CDR3 DNA: TGTGCCAGCAGTCCCGGGACGGCTGCTAACTATGGCTACACCTTC
CDR3 protein: CASSPGTAANYGYTF

D gene: TRBD2
CDR3 length: 16
J gene: TRBJ2-5
V gene: TRBV7-9
clone size: NA
CDR3 DNA: TGTGCCAGCAGCTTAACCCTAGCGGGGGATAGAGAGACCCAGTACTTC
CDR3 protein: CASSLTLAGDRETQYF

D gene: NA
CDR3 length: 15
J gene: TRBJ1-6
V gene: TRBV19
clone size: NA
CDR3 DNA: TGTGCCAGTAGCGGACAGCCCCTCTATAATTCACCCCTCCACTTT
CDR3 protein: CASSGQPLYNSPLHF

D gene: TRBD1
CDR3 length: 15
J gene: TRBJ1-6
V gene: TRBV9
clone size: few
CDR3 DNA: TGTGCCAGCAGCGTAGTCGGGACAGTAAATTCACCCCTCCACTTT
CDR3 protein: CASSVVGTVNSPLHF

D gene: NA
CDR3 length: 15
J gene: TRBJ2-7
V gene: TRBV15
clone size: NA
CDR3 DNA: TGTGCCACCAGCAGAGGTAACGCGCAACACTACGAGCAGTACTTC
CDR3 protein: CATSRGNAQHYEQYF

D gene: NA
CDR3 length: 14
J gene: TRBJ2-3
V gene: TRBV9
clone size: NA
CDR3 DNA: TGTGCCAGCGATCCGGGTATTAGCACAGATACGCAGTATTTT
CDR3 protein: CASDPGISTDTQYF

D gene: TRBD2
CDR3 length: 16
J gene: TRBJ2-5
V gene: TRBV20-1
clone size: once
CDR3 DNA: TGCAGTGCTAGGGGGACTAGCGGGGCAAACCAAGAGACCCAGTACTTC
CDR3 protein: CSARGTSGANQETQYF

D gene: NA
CDR3 length: 16
J gene: TRBJ2-2
V gene: TRBV2
clone size: NA
CDR3 DNA: TGTGCCAGCAGTGATGCAAGCTGGGGTGCCGTCCGGGAGCTGTTTTTT
CDR3 protein: CASSDASWGAVRELFF

D gene: NA
CDR3 length: 12
J gene: TRBJ2-5
V gene: TRBV27
clone size: NA
CDR3 DNA: TGTGCCAGCAGCCGAGTCCAGGGGACCCAGTACTTC
CDR3 protein: CASSRVQGTQYF

D gene: NA
CDR3 length: 15
J gene: TRBJ2-1
V gene: TRBV5-1
clone size: NA
CDR3 DNA: TGCGCCAGCAGCTTGAGGGGCAGCTCCTACAATGAGCAGTTCTTC
CDR3 protein: CASSLRGSSYNEQFF

D gene: NA
CDR3 length: 16
J gene: TRBJ1-1
V gene: TRBV4-1
clone size: NA
CDR3 DNA: TGCGCCAGCAGCCAGCTTCAGGGGTGGGGGAACACTGAAGCTTTCTTT
CDR3 protein: CASSQLQGWGNTEAFF

D gene: NA
CDR3 length: 12
J gene: TRBJ1-1
V gene: TRBV30
clone size: NA
CDR3 DNA: TGTGCGATTGAAAAGGAACGCACTGAAGCTTTCTTT
CDR3 protein: CAIEKERTEAFF

D gene: TRBD1
CDR3 length: 13
J gene: TRBJ2-3
V gene: TRBV14
clone size: NA
CDR3 DNA: TGTGCCAGCAGCCCACAGGGGGCAGATACGCAGTATTTT
CDR3 protein: CASSPQGADTQYF

D gene: NA
CDR3 length: 18
J gene: TRBJ1-2
V gene: TRBV28
clone size: NA
CDR3 DNA: TGTGCCAGCAGTTTTCGTTCGATTCCGGGACGGGGTAACTATGGCTACACCTTC
CDR3 protein: CASSFRSIPGRGNYGYTF

D gene: NA
CDR3 length: 13
J gene: TRBJ2-7
V gene: TRBV7-9
clone size: NA
CDR3 DNA: TGTGCCAGCAGCTTGAACAGCCTCTACGAGCAGTACTTC
CDR3 protein: CASSLNSLYEQYF

D gene: NA
CDR3 length: 13
J gene: TRBJ1-1
V gene: TRBV6-6
clone size: NA
CDR3 DNA: TGTGCCAGCAGTTACTCGAGTGACGGTGAAGCTTTCTTT
CDR3 protein: CASSYSSDGEAFF

D gene: NA
CDR3 length: 13
J gene: TRBJ1-3
V gene: TRBV29-1
clone size: NA
CDR3 DNA: TGCAGCGTTACCGACAGATCCGGAAACACCATATATTTT
CDR3 protein: CSVTDRSGNTIYF

D gene: NA
CDR3 length: 13
J gene: TRBJ2-3
V gene: TRBV27
clone size: NA
CDR3 DNA: TGTGCCAGCAGTTTACCCTTGGGAGATACGCAGTATTTT
CDR3 protein: CASSLPLGDTQYF

D gene: TRBD1
CDR3 length: 15
J gene: TRBJ2-4
V gene: TRBV10-3
clone size: NA
CDR3 DNA: TGTGCCATCAGTCAAACGACAGGGCCCCAAAACATTCAGTACTTC
CDR3 protein: CAISQTTGPQNIQYF

D gene: NA
CDR3 length: 14
J gene: TRBJ1-2
V gene: TRBV5-6
clone size: NA
CDR3 DNA: TGTGCCAGCAGCGTAGAGACGGCCAACTATGGCTACACCTTC
CDR3 protein: CASSVETANYGYTF

D gene: TRBD1
CDR3 length: 16
J gene: TRBJ1-2
V gene: TRBV29-1
clone size: NA
CDR3 DNA: TGCAGCGTTGAAGATCGGGACAGGGGGCAAATCTATGGCTACACCTTC
CDR3 protein: CSVEDRDRGQIYGYTF

D gene: TRBD1
CDR3 length: 16
J gene: TRBJ2-1
V gene: TRBV7-9
clone size: NA
CDR3 DNA: TGTGCCAGCAGCCAACCCCCGGGACAGGGTTACAATGAGCAGTTCTTC
CDR3 protein: CASSQPPGQGYNEQFF

D gene: NA
CDR3 length: 15
J gene: TRBJ1-6
V gene: TRBV7-8
clone size: once
CDR3 DNA: TGTGCCAGCAGCTCCTTAGACACCTCGAGGACACCCCTCCACTTT
CDR3 protein: CASSSLDTSRTPLHF

D gene: TRBD2
CDR3 length: 15
J gene: TRBJ2-7
V gene: TRBV7-9
clone size: NA
CDR3 DNA: TGTGCCAGCACCCCGCCCGGACTAGCTCCCTACGAGCAGTACTTC
CDR3 protein: CASTPPGLAPYEQYF